This entry lists 11 T cell receptor beta chains sequenced from one sample in a study of cytomegalovirus exposure and HLA in healthy donors. Researchers ran the PCR with 60 Vbeta and 13 Jbeta primers. Some clones are missing from TCRdb's copy, which holds only in-frame ones; the method was immunoSEQ multiplex PCR. The sample lists 140,000 to 150,000 clones; over 80% were seen once. The sequenced material came from PBMCs. These receptors came from a male donor in good health and CMV-seronegative.

The J gene is TRBJ1-1, the V gene TRBV6-1; no clear D gene. The germline V gene has CDR1 MNHNS and CDR2 SASEGT. The CDR3 spans 16 residues. V lost 1 base and J lost 0, with 12 bases in between. Written as DNA, the CDR3 is TGTGCCAGCAGTGAAGGCGGCGGCACGATGAACACTGAAGCTTTCTTT. This translates into CASSEGGGTMNTEAFF.

The rearrangement links TRBV6-5 to TRBJ2-7, with D unresolved. CDR3 length equals 16 residues. The V and J ends lost 0 bases and 2 bases respectively, with 14 bases between them. CDR1 MNHEY and CDR2 SVGAGI come from the germline V gene. The CDR3 DNA follows: TGTGCCAGCAGTTACTCTAGTTGGCCAGGCACCTACGAGCAGTACTTC. It codes for CASSYSSWPGTYEQYF.

The J gene is TRBJ2-7, the V gene TRBV6-1; 7 bases fit TRBD1. The trim removed 5 bases at V and 5 bases at J, leaving 6 bases unmatched. CDR1 MNHNS and CDR2 SASEGT come from the germline V gene. The CDR3 totals 13 residues. The chain's CDR3 is CASSRDSTNEQYF. CDR3 sequence (DNA): TGTGCCAGCAGTCGGGACAGTACTAACGAGCAGTACTTC.

The chain uses TRBV11-2 and TRBJ2-1, with 14 bases matching TRBD2. Germline V gene lookup returns CDR1 SGHAT and CDR2 FQNNGV. With V trimmed by 5 bases and J by 6 bases, 3 bases remained unmatched. This CDR3 has 15 amino acids. The CDR3 nucleotides are TGTGCCAGCAGCCGAGGACTAGCGGGGGGCAATGAGCAGTTCTTC. It translates to CASSRGLAGGNEQFF.

The chain couples TRBV4-3 to TRBJ2-7, with D possibly being TRBD1 (5 bases). The CDR3 loop spans 16 amino acids. Germline V gene data show CDR1 as LGHNA and CDR2 as YSLEER. Trimming took 0 bases from V and 0 from J, leaving 12 bases between them. The chain's CDR3 is CASSQESGYPSYEQYF. The CDR3 coding sequence is TGCGCCAGCAGCCAAGAGTCAGGGTATCCCTCCTACGAGCAGTACTTC.

This chain links TRBV21-1 with TRBJ1-4. TRBV21-1 is a recognized pseudogene. This CDR3 is built from 15 residues. The CDR3 region is CASSKGRGKGEKLFF. DNA of the CDR3: TGTGCCAGCAGCAAAGGTCGGGGGAAGGGTGAAAAACTGTTTTTT.

In its sample, this clone was seen once. The rearrangement joins TRBV9 to TRBJ1-2, with 7 bases identical to TRBD1. V dropped 3 bases and J dropped 6; count of bases not matched to a gene: 11. Germline loops: CDR1 SGDLS, CDR2 YYNGEE. This CDR3 has 15 residues. The CDR3 nucleotides are TGTGCCAGCAGCGGCCGGGACAGACTAAACCATGGCTACACCTTC. This sequence encodes CASSGRDRLNHGYTF.

The genes are TRBV28 and TRBJ2-1; 9 positions agree with TRBD2. Germline CDR1 and CDR2: MDHEN and SYDVKM. The CDR3 sequence is 16 residues long. V lost 3 bases, J lost 5 bases, and 8 bases stayed unmatched. The chain's CDR3 is CASSFPSGRSHNEQFF. CDR3 nucleotide sequence: TGTGCCAGCAGTTTTCCGAGCGGGAGGAGCCACAATGAGCAGTTCTTC.

The chain combines TRBV28 with TRBJ1-1, with 9 bases lining up with TRBD1. V was pared by 5 bases and J by 11 bases, with 12 bases of the junction left unmatched. There are 14 residues in the CDR3. Germline CDR1 reads MDHEN; CDR2 reads SYDVKM. CDR3 protein: CASSPPGTGISAFF. The CDR3 DNA sequence: TGTGCCAGCAGTCCCCCCGGGACAGGGATCTCGGCTTTCTTT.

This chain links TRBV7-9 with TRBJ2-3; the D gene is possibly TRBD1 (5 bases). With 5 bases removed from V and 6 bases from J, the gap between germline ends came to 15 bases. The germline V gene has CDR1 SEHNR and CDR2 FQNEAQ (reference sequence). CDR3 size: 14 residues. The CDR3 DNA is TGTGCCAGCAGCCCTCGTACGGCAGGGGATACGCAGTATTTT. Amino acid sequence: CASSPRTAGDTQYF.

The chain employs TRBV7-2 and TRBJ2-3, with D maybe TRBD2 (5 bases). V shed 2 bases and J shed 0 bases, with 15 bases lying between them. The germline CDR1 and CDR2 sequences are SGHTA and FQGNSA. The CDR3 sequence is 17 residues long. CDR3 amino acids: CASSLSLGGSSTDTQYF. The CDR3 bases are TGTGCCAGCAGCTTATCTCTGGGCGGGTCTAGCACAGATACGCAGTATTTT. Using reference TRBV7-2 and TRBJ2-3 for the parts outside the CDR3, the full variable domain is GAGVSQSPSNKVTEKGKDVELRCDPISGHTALYWYRQSLGQGLEFLIYFQGNSAPDKSGLPSDRFSAERTGGSVSTLTIQRTQQEDSAVYLCASSLSLGGSSTDTQYFGPGTRLTVL.